These T cell receptor beta chains were read from a single sample in a study of OX40 agonist ivuxolimab in advanced cancers. Produced via immunoSEQ multiplex PCR; TCRdb's table is partial and in-frame only. The sample carries more than 45,000 clones, approximately 80% recorded once. Sequencing was performed on CD4+ or CD8+ T cells sorted from blood, taken in a trial of the OX40 agonist ivuxolimab. The receptor set was obtained from an adult with an advanced solid tumor such as melanoma, head and neck, liver or kidney cancer. CDR3s include the opening cysteine and the closing phenylalanine or tryptophan. The D gene is left open where the match is weak. Clone sizes are given selectively: once, few, many, or a class where the clone is expanded.

len	v_gene	j_gene	abundance	d_gene	CDR3aa	CDR3nt
14	TRBV7-8	TRBJ2-2	NA	NA	CASKKGPNTGELFF	TGTGCCAGCAAGAAGGGACCCAACACCGGGGAGCTGTTTTTT
11	TRBV6-1	TRBJ2-1	NA	NA	CASSNYNEQFF	TGTGCCAGCAGTAATTACAATGAGCAGTTCTTC
14	TRBV5-1	TRBJ1-5	NA	TRBD1	CASSPGTGEQPQHF	TGCGCCAGCAGCCCCGGGACAGGGGAACAGCCCCAGCATTTT
15	TRBV11-2	TRBJ2-1	NA	TRBD2	CASSFSSGSYNEQFF	TGTGCCAGCAGCTTTTCTAGCGGGAGCTACAATGAGCAGTTCTTC
14	TRBV28	TRBJ2-1	NA	NA	CASSPNRVSNEQFF	TGTGCCAGCAGTCCCAACAGGGTTTCGAATGAGCAGTTCTTC
14	TRBV5-1	TRBJ2-2	NA	TRBD2	CASKGLAGLGELFF	TGCGCCAGCAAAGGACTAGCGGGACTCGGGGAGCTGTTTTTT
14	TRBV7-2	TRBJ2-3	NA	NA	CASSSGLATDTQYF	TGTGCCAGCAGCTCGGGACTTGCCACAGATACGCAGTATTTT
14	TRBV7-9	TRBJ1-2	NA	TRBD1	CASREQGANYGYTF	TGTGCCAGCAGGGAACAGGGGGCTAACTATGGCTACACCTTC
16	TRBV19	TRBJ2-5	NA	TRBD2	CASSKAGGPSGETQYF	TGTGCCAGTAGTAAGGCGGGAGGGCCCTCGGGAGAGACCCAGTACTTC
15	TRBV7-2	TRBJ1-5	NA	TRBD1	CASSTMTGLNQPQHF	TGTGCCAGCAGCACCATGACAGGGTTGAATCAGCCCCAGCATTTT
15	TRBV14	TRBJ2-3	NA	TRBD2	CASSQAGGGTDTQYF	TGTGCCAGCAGCCAAGCGGGCGGGGGAACAGATACGCAGTATTTT
13	TRBV29-1	TRBJ1-3	NA	NA	CSVKVVTGNTIYF	TGCAGCGTTAAAGTTGTAACCGGAAACACCATATATTTT
14	TRBV14	TRBJ2-5	NA	NA	CASSQASGGATQYF	TGTGCCAGCAGCCAAGCGTCTGGAGGGGCGACCCAGTACTTC
15	TRBV19	TRBJ2-3	NA	NA	CASSKSGGRTDTQYF	TGTGCCAGTAGCAAGAGCGGTGGGCGCACAGATACGCAGTATTTT
15	TRBV12-5	TRBJ2-2	NA	NA	CASGSRRAITGELFF	TGTGCTAGTGGTTCAAGGAGGGCGATCACCGGGGAGCTGTTTTTT
14	TRBV6-5	TRBJ1-2	NA	NA	CASSYSPGTYGYTF	TGTGCCAGCAGTTACTCCCCGGGGACCTATGGCTACACCTTC
16	TRBV4-3	TRBJ2-5	NA	TRBD2	CASSQALRGGPETQYF	TGCGCCAGCAGCCAAGCACTGCGGGGGGGCCCAGAGACCCAGTACTTC
13	TRBV5-4	TRBJ2-3	few	NA	CASSLEGTDTQYF	TGTGCCAGCAGCTTGGAAGGGACAGATACGCAGTATTTT
12	TRBV7-2	TRBJ2-3	NA	NA	CASSTSTDTQYF	TGTGCCAGCAGCACAAGCACAGATACGCAGTATTTT
15	TRBV30	TRBJ2-1	NA	NA	CAWRGVPGSYNEQFF	TGTGCCTGGAGAGGGGTCCCAGGCTCCTACAATGAGCAGTTCTTC
15	TRBV7-9	TRBJ1-1	NA	NA	CASSYGGAGTTEAFF	TGTGCCAGCAGCTACGGGGGCGCGGGGACCACTGAAGCTTTCTTT
16	TRBV5-8	TRBJ2-5	NA	TRBD2	CASSLIQAGYAETQYF	TGTGCCAGCAGCTTAATCCAAGCGGGATATGCGGAGACCCAGTACTTC
14	TRBV5-1	TRBJ2-5	few	NA	CASSFSGAQETQYF	TGCGCCAGCAGCTTCTCTGGGGCCCAAGAGACCCAGTACTTC
13	TRBV5-1	TRBJ2-1	NA	NA	CASSSLGSNEQFF	TGCGCCAGCAGCTCATTAGGGAGCAATGAGCAGTTCTTC
14	TRBV19	TRBJ1-3	few	NA	CASTPPWSGNTIYF	TGTGCCAGTACCCCACCTTGGTCTGGAAACACCATATATTTT
16	TRBV7-2	TRBJ2-7	NA	TRBD2	CASSLGRLAGGNEQYF	TGTGCCAGCAGCTTAGGGCGACTAGCGGGGGGGAACGAGCAGTACTTC
13	TRBV19	TRBJ2-1	NA	NA	CASSKGPGREQFF	TGTGCCAGTAGTAAGGGTCCGGGAAGGGAGCAGTTCTTC
17	TRBV4-1	TRBJ2-3	few	TRBD2	CASSQGLAGRRADTQYF	TGCGCCAGCAGCCAGGGACTAGCGGGACGGCGTGCAGATACGCAGTATTTT
15	TRBV5-6	TRBJ1-5	NA	NA	CASSLRGTSNQPQHF	TGTGCCAGCAGCTTGAGGGGAACGAGCAATCAGCCCCAGCATTTT
14	TRBV6-4	TRBJ1-5	NA	NA	CASSSEGGEQPQHF	TGTGCCAGCAGTTCGGAGGGGGGAGAACAGCCCCAGCATTTT
16	TRBV12-5	TRBJ2-5	NA	NA	CASGLLRSDSQETQYF	TGTGCTAGTGGTTTGCTACGCTCGGACAGCCAAGAGACCCAGTACTTC
15	TRBV19	TRBJ2-7	NA	TRBD1	CASSIKQGPTYEQYF	TGTGCCAGTAGTATCAAACAGGGGCCGACCTACGAGCAGTACTTC
13	TRBV2	TRBJ2-1	NA	NA	CASSQNNFNEQFF	TGTGCCAGCAGTCAGAATAACTTCAATGAGCAGTTCTTC
13	TRBV30	TRBJ1-1	NA	TRBD1	CAWSVNRGPEAFF	TGTGCCTGGAGTGTCAACAGGGGGCCTGAAGCTTTCTTT